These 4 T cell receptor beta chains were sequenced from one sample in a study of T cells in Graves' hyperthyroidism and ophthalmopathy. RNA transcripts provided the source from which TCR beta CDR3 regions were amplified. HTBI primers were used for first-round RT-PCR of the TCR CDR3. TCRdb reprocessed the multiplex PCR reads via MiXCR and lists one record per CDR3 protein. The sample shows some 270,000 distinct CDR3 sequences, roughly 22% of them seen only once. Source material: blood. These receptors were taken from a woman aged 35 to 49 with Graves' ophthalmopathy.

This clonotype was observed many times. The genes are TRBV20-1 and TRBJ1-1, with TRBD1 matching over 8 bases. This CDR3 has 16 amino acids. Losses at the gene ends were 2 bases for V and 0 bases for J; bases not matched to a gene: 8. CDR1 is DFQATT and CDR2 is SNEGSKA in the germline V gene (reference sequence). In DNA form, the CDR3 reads TGCAGTGCTAGAACTCGGACAGGGCGGGTGAACACTGAAGCTTTCTTT. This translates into CSARTRTGRVNTEAFF.

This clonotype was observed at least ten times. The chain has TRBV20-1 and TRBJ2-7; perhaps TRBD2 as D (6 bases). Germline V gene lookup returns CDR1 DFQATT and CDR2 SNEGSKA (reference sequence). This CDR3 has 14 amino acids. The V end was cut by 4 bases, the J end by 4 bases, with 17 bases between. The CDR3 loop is CSATRDWKDYEQYF. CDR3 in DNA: TGCAGTGCTACCCGGGACTGGAAGGATTACGAGCAGTACTTC.

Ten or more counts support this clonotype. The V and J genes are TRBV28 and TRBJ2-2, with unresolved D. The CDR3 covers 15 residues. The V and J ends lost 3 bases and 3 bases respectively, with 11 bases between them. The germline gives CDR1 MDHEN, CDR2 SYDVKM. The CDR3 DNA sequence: TGTGCCAGCAGTTTTCTATATCTGGACACCGGGGAGCTGTTTTTT. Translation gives CASSFLYLDTGELFF.

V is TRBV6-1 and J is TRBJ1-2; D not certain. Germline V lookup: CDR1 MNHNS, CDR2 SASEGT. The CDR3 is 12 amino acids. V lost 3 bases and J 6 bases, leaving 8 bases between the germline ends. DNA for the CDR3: TGTGCCAGCAGTGATTTTTCCGATGGCTACACCTTC. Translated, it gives CASSDFSDGYTF.